The 10 T cell receptor beta chains reported below all come from one sample, sequenced in a study of cytomegalovirus exposure and HLA in healthy donors. The PCR was carried out with 60 Vbeta primers and 13 Jbeta primers. The method was immunoSEQ multiplex PCR; TCRdb's version includes in-frame clones alone and lacks a portion of them. This table holds about 140,000 clones, roughly three quarters found once. Sample: PBMCs. The receptor set was obtained from a female donor in good health and CMV-seronegative.

The rearrangement links TRBV7-2 to TRBJ1-5; no firm D call. The germline V gene encodes CDR1 SGHTA and CDR2 FQGNSA. The V gene lost 0 bases and the J gene lost 6 bases, with 3 bases spanning the gap. The CDR3 runs to 12 residues. The CDR3 here is CASSLAGQPQHF. The CDR3 region has the DNA TGTGCCAGCAGCTTAGCCGGTCAGCCCCAGCATTTT.

The chain joins TRBV19 to TRBJ2-1; a weak D match, TRBD2 (5 bases). This CDR3 contains 17 residues. V was trimmed by 3 bases and J by 7 bases, leaving 22 bases between them. CDR1 and CDR2 from the germline V gene are LNHDA and SQIVND (reference sequence). The CDR3, as DNA: TGTGCCAGTAGTATCTCTTTGGCGTCGGACCGGAGGAATGAGCAGTTCTTC. Protein: CASSISLASDRRNEQFF.

This clone was seen only a few times. J is TRBJ1-1 and V is TRBV4-1, with a weak D call TRBD1 (5 bases). Trimming stripped 1 base from V and 8 bases from J, with 11 bases between. Germline V lookup: CDR1 MGHRA, CDR2 YSYEKL. This CDR3 spans 13 amino acids. CDR3 sequence reads: CASSQANRQEAFF. CDR3 nucleotides: TGCGCCAGCAGCCAAGCAAACCGACAGGAAGCTTTCTTT.

This chain joins TRBV13 and TRBJ1-1; a possible D gene is TRBD1 (5 bases). V was clipped by 6 bases and J by 1 base, with 12 bases between them. Germline V CDR1 and CDR2: PRHDT, FYEKMQ (reference sequence). The CDR3 contains 14 residues. The CDR3 DNA follows: TGTGCCAGCAGATTTCTAGGACAGAACACTGAAGCTTTCTTT. Its protein is CASRFLGQNTEAFF.

The rearrangement links TRBV28 to TRBJ2-1; 15 bases fit TRBD2. The CDR3 contains 15 residues. V lost 7 bases to trimming and J lost 8 bases; unmatched junction nucleotides: 6. Germline V CDR1 and CDR2: MDHEN, SYDVKM. Written as DNA, the CDR3 is TGTGCCAGCATCCGGACTAGCGGGGGGGCCCATGAGCAGTTCTTC. It yields the protein CASIRTSGGAHEQFF.

This sequence joins TRBV5-6 and TRBJ2-1; D might be TRBD2 (5 bases). V was cut by 4 bases and J by 7 bases, with 18 bases left in between. Germline CDR1 reads SGHDT; CDR2 reads YYEEEE. The CDR3 has 15 residues. The CDR3 region has the DNA TGTGCCAGCAGCGCCGGACTTGGGGTAAGGAATGAGCAGTTCTTC. The encoded protein is CASSAGLGVRNEQFF.

The chain employs TRBV5-1 and TRBJ2-3; a possible D gene is TRBD1 (6 bases). V lost 5 bases to trimming and J lost 0 bases, with 16 bases between them. Germline V gene lookup returns CDR1 SGHRS and CDR2 YFSETQ. The CDR3 runs 16 residues. CDR3 region: CASSTEGVPSTDTQYF. DNA of the CDR3: TGCGCCAGCAGTACTGAGGGGGTGCCTAGCACAGATACGCAGTATTTT.

The chain recombines TRBV7-2 with TRBJ1-1; the match to TRBD1 covers 8 bases. The germline CDR1 and CDR2 sequences are SGHTA and FQGNSA. CDR3 size: 13 residues. Germline trimming cut 4 bases from V and 4 bases from J; bases unmatched to any gene: 2. The CDR3 loop is CASSSDRGTEAFF. For the CDR3, the DNA is TGTGCCAGCAGCTCCGACAGGGGCACTGAAGCTTTCTTT.

J is TRBJ2-3 and V is TRBV7-9; 9 bases map to TRBD2. V gave up 4 bases and J gave up 6 bases; unmatched junction bases: 14. Germline CDR1 is SEHNR and CDR2 is FQNEAQ (reference sequence). The CDR3 runs 17 residues. The CDR3 nucleotides are TGTGCCAGCAGCTGGAATAGGGCGGGAGGGCCTGTGGATACGCAGTATTTT. As protein: CASSWNRAGGPVDTQYF.

The chain uses TRBV4-3 and TRBJ2-3; 7 bases agree with TRBD1. CDR3 size: 16 residues. The ends lost 3 bases at V and 0 bases at J; junction bases unmatched: 6. Germline lookup yields CDR1 LGHNA and CDR2 YSLEER. DNA for the CDR3: TGCGCCAGCAGCCACAGAACAGGGGCCAGCACAGATACGCAGTATTTT. This encodes CASSHRTGASTDTQYF.